These 7 T cell receptor beta chains were sequenced from one sample in a study of blood T cell repertoires in COVID-19. Libraries were prepared by immunoSEQ multiplex PCR; TCRdb keeps only in-frame clonotypes and omits some of them. The sample has around 300,000 clones, about four fifths seen once. Sequencing used peripheral blood. These receptor sequences come from a woman in her 50s who had recovered from COVID-19.

The chain is built from TRBV4-2 and TRBJ1-5; tentatively, D is TRBD1 (5 bases). Trimming stripped 0 bases from V and 7 bases from J, with 16 bases between. CDR1 LGHNA and CDR2 YNFKEQ come from the germline V gene. This CDR3 spans 16 amino acids. The CDR3 coding sequence is TGTGCCAGCAGCCAAGATTGGGGGGTAATCCTACAGCCCCAGCATTTT. It encodes CASSQDWGVILQPQHF.

The chain is built from TRBV28 and TRBJ2-1; possibly TRBD2 for D (5 bases). CDR3 length equals 15 residues. CDR1 MDHEN and CDR2 SYDVKM come from the germline V gene. Between the trimmed V and J ends, which lost 5 bases and 0 bases, there was a span of 11 bases. CDR3 amino acids: CASSLRGYSYNEQFF. CDR3 bases: TGTGCCAGCAGTCTACGGGGTTACTCCTACAATGAGCAGTTCTTC. The variable domain in full, completed from reference TRBV28 and TRBJ2-1, reads DVKVTQSSRYLVKRTGEKVFLECVQDMDHENMFWYRQDPGLGLRLIYFSYDVKMKEKGDIPEGYSVSREKKERFSLILESASTNQTSMYLCASSLRGYSYNEQFFGPGTRLTVL.

The chain combines TRBV4-1 with TRBJ2-1; TRBD2 matches at 8 bases. This CDR3 is 16 amino acids long. V shed 0 bases and J 8 bases; nucleotides not matched to a gene: 9. Germline CDR1 and CDR2: MGHRA and YSYEKL. CDR3 nucleotide sequence: TGCGCCAGCAGCCAAGAAGCGGGAGCTAGGGTCGATGAGCAGTTCTTC. This sequence encodes CASSQEAGARVDEQFF.

The rearrangement uses TRBV5-4 and TRBJ2-1; the D gene is possibly TRBD2 (7 bases). The CDR3 runs to 15 residues. Trimming shortened V by 4 bases and J by 6 bases, and 17 bases separated the two germline ends. Germline CDR1 SGHNT, CDR2 YYREEE (reference sequence). The CDR3 reads CASSLEGGPRNEQFF. For the CDR3, the DNA is TGTGCCAGCAGCCTCGAGGGGGGGCCCCGCAATGAGCAGTTCTTC.

J is TRBJ2-1 and V is TRBV24-1, with D perhaps matching TRBD2 (6 bases). CDR1 and CDR2 (germline): KGHDR, SFDVKD. V lost 4 bases to trimming and J lost 7 bases, with 19 bases between them. The CDR3 covers 16 residues. DNA of the CDR3: TGTGCCACCAGTGACCCCGGGACGGGGGTACAAAATGAGCAGTTCTTC. This codes for CATSDPGTGVQNEQFF.

As DNA, the CDR3 is TGTGCCAGCAGGGGGACTAGCGGCCTGAGGGAGTTCTTC. It is translated as CASRGTSGLREFF. The chain employs TRBV7-2 and TRBJ2-1; 11 positions match TRBD2. Germline V gene lookup returns CDR1 SGHTA and CDR2 FQGNSA. Losses at the gene ends were 6 bases for V and 14 bases for J; bases not matched to a gene: 9. This CDR3 spans 13 amino acids.

The chain is built from TRBV6-5 and TRBJ1-2, with 7 bases matching TRBD1. The CDR3 spans 14 residues. V was clipped by 10 bases and J by 7 bases; unmatched bases: 15. CDR1 is MNHEY and CDR2 is SVGAGI in the germline V gene. CDR3 amino acids: CATPITGEVSGYTF. The CDR3, as DNA: TGTGCCACCCCAATTACAGGGGAGGTTAGTGGCTACACCTTC.